This T cell receptor beta chain was sequenced in a study of shared clonotypes between healthy human individuals. The overall study: In total, the donors were a couple of women and a few men aged 18 to 49. Overall study findings and caveats: The four-donor shared clonotypes exceeded non-shared clonotypes in generation probability, with non-shared ones scoring lower.

Deep-level assay runs were performed. Using immunoSEQ multiplex PCR, the repertoire was profiled, and TCRdb retains in-frame clones only, with some absent. The sample has some 1,900,000 clones, about 95% seen once; the top ten hold approximately 1.2%. Details on this clone: Its matching antigen is unknown.

Germline values: CDR1 SGHTA, CDR2 FQGNSA. This CDR3 has 17 amino acids. After removal of 5 bases from V and 3 bases from J, the junction contained 14 bases not matched to a gene. Positive CCR7 selection of CD45RO-negative cells yielded the naive CD8 cells, and terminally differentiated effector memory CD45RA+ cells were excluded. This chain links TRBV7-2 with TRBJ2-3, with TRBD1 matching 7 bases. This sequence was found in a man aged 18 to 29 in good health. Sequencing was performed on naive CD8+ T cells sorted from blood. CDR3 DNA: TGTGCCAGCAGCGCCCGACCCGGGACAGAGCTTACAGATACGCAGTATTTT. As protein: CASSARPGTELTDTQYF.